These T cell receptor beta chains were read from a single sample in a study of blood T cell repertoires in COVID-19. Libraries were prepared by immunoSEQ multiplex PCR; TCRdb keeps only in-frame clonotypes and omits some of them. The sample records 200,000 to 300,000 clones, around 90% being singletons. Sequenced sample: peripheral blood. Every receptor here comes from a woman aged 55 to 70 with COVID-19, enrolled during active disease. The CDR3 runs from the conserved cysteine through the conserved F or W. D genes are given only for firm matches. Not every row has a clone size; where given, it reads once, few, many or a size class.

D,length,J,V,size,CDR3,DNA
.,13,TRBJ2-7,TRBV6-5,.,CASSTDRDYEQYF,TGTGCCAGCAGTACCGACAGAGACTACGAGCAGTACTTC
.,17,TRBJ1-2,TRBV11-2,.,CASSLEYMGGGDYGYTF,TGTGCCAGCAGCTTAGAGTATATGGGAGGTGGGGACTATGGCTACACCTTC
TRBD2,15,TRBJ2-7,TRBV4-3,.,CASSHVSGGAYEQYF,TGCGCCAGCAGCCATGTTAGCGGGGGTGCATACGAGCAGTACTTC
.,15,TRBJ2-5,TRBV28,.,CASSLGAGGQETQYF,TGTGCCAGCAGCCTGGGGGCAGGGGGGCAAGAGACCCAGTACTTC
.,13,TRBJ2-3,TRBV27,few,CASSTRDTDTQYF,TGTGCCAGCAGTACCAGGGACACAGATACGCAGTATTTT
.,16,TRBJ1-1,TRBV28,medium-sized,CASSRLGGAMSAEAFF,TGTGCCAGCAGCCGCCTTGGGGGGGCCATGAGCGCTGAAGCTTTCTTT
.,13,TRBJ2-7,TRBV11-2,.,CASSPDGVYEQYF,TGTGCCAGCAGCCCGGACGGGGTCTACGAGCAGTACTTC
TRBD2,18,TRBJ2-3,TRBV18,.,CASSPRKSLAESTDTQYF,TGTGCCAGCTCACCACGTAAGAGTCTAGCGGAGAGCACAGATACGCAGTATTTT
TRBD2,16,TRBJ2-3,TRBV7-2,.,CASSLGGLANTDTQYF,TGTGCCAGCAGCTTAGGGGGACTAGCAAACACAGATACGCAGTATTTT
TRBD1,15,TRBJ2-7,TRBV4-1,few,CASSQSGTGVAEQYF,TGCGCCAGCAGCCAGTCCGGGACAGGGGTCGCCGAGCAGTACTTC
.,12,TRBJ1-1,TRBV29-1,.,CSVERGGTEAFF,TGCAGCGTTGAGAGGGGGGGGACTGAAGCTTTCTTT
.,14,TRBJ1-1,TRBV5-1,.,CASSFSQGNTEAFF,TGCGCCAGCAGCTTCAGTCAGGGGAACACTGAAGCTTTCTTT
.,11,TRBJ1-2,TRBV11-2,.,CASSLGGGYTF,TGTGCCAGCAGCTTGGGGGGTGGCTACACCTTC
.,13,TRBJ2-4,TRBV28,.,CASIRDTENIQYF,TGTGCCAGCATCCGGGACACCGAAAACATTCAGTACTTC
.,13,TRBJ2-3,TRBV24-1,once,CATRLGSSDTQYF,TGTGCCACCAGACTAGGTTCTTCCGATACGCAGTATTTT
.,12,TRBJ1-1,TRBV30,.,CAWSPHYPEAFF,TGTGCCTGGAGCCCACATTACCCTGAAGCTTTCTTT
TRBD1,12,TRBJ2-5,TRBV29-1,.,CSVDRQGETQYF,TGCAGCGTTGACCGACAGGGGGAGACCCAGTACTTC
.,13,TRBJ2-1,TRBV7-3,.,CASSLTSYNEQFF,TGTGCCAGCAGCTTAACCTCTTACAATGAGCAGTTCTTC
.,13,TRBJ2-7,TRBV14,.,CASSQQASGEQYF,TGTGCCAGCAGCCAACAGGCCTCTGGGGAGCAGTACTTC
.,14,TRBJ2-1,TRBV28,.,CASALQVLDNEQFF,TGTGCCAGCGCCCTGCAGGTTCTTGACAATGAGCAGTTCTTC
TRBD1,12,TRBJ2-7,TRBV15,.,CATGDRLYEQYF,TGTGCCACCGGGGACAGGCTCTACGAGCAGTACTTC
.,17,TRBJ2-7,TRBV7-9,once,CASSPTLPGETSYEQYF,TGTGCCAGCAGCCCTACCCTCCCAGGGGAAACCTCCTACGAGCAGTACTTC
.,18,TRBJ2-4,TRBV9,once,CASSVAPEGGGGQNIQYF,TGTGCCAGCAGCGTAGCCCCGGAGGGGGGGGGCGGTCAGAACATTCAGTACTTC
TRBD1,16,TRBJ1-1,TRBV28,.,CASSLAVGGGVTEAFF,TGTGCCAGCAGTTTAGCGGTTGGAGGGGGCGTCACTGAAGCTTTCTTT
TRBD2,20,TRBJ2-7,TRBV2,.,CATRPGTSGRADLSSYEQYF,TGTGCCACCAGGCCCGGGACTAGCGGGAGGGCCGACTTAAGCTCCTACGAGCAGTACTTC
TRBD1,14,TRBJ2-2,TRBV6-2/TRBV6-3,few,CASSRDSLTGELFF,TGTGCCAGCAGTCGGGACAGTCTCACCGGGGAGCTGTTTTTT
TRBD2,15,TRBJ2-3,TRBV29-1,.,CSVDQRGRGADTQYF,TGCAGCGTTGATCAGCGGGGGCGCGGGGCAGATACGCAGTATTTT
.,12,TRBJ1-2,TRBV30,.,CAWSWESQGYTF,TGTGCCTGGAGTTGGGAGAGTCAAGGCTACACCTTC
.,14,TRBJ1-3,TRBV28,once,CASSRTGIGDTIYF,TGTGCCAGCAGCCGAACAGGGATCGGGGACACCATATATTTT
.,14,TRBJ2-1,TRBV6-4,.,CASSVQSSYNEQFF,TGTGCCAGCAGTGTACAGAGCTCCTACAATGAGCAGTTCTTC
TRBD1,17,TRBJ1-4,TRBV5-1,.,CASSRGYSTGENEKLFF,TGCGCCAGCAGCAGAGGTTACTCGACAGGGGAGAATGAAAAACTGTTTTTT
.,13,TRBJ2-5,TRBV2,.,CASSVLGVETQYF,TGTGCCAGCAGTGTACTGGGCGTGGAGACCCAGTACTTC
TRBD1,17,TRBJ1-6,TRBV6-1,once,CASSERGQGFSNSPLHF,TGTGCCAGCAGTGAACGTGGACAGGGGTTCTCTAATTCACCCCTCCACTTT